This TCR beta chain was found in a study of T-cell reconstitution after alpha-beta-depleted transplantation in children. Unique molecular identifiers were used in preparing the TCRbeta library. MiXCR was run by TCRdb on the PCR reads, yielding one entry per CDR3 protein. The sample lists 600,000 to 700,000 distinct CDR3 sequences, over 15% occurring once. Trimming at V came to 7 bases and at J to 0 bases, leaving 9 bases not matched to a gene. CDR3 length: 15 residues. Germline V lookup: CDR1 DFQATT, CDR2 SNEGSKA (reference sequence). This clonotype has ten or more counts. The TCR comes from a human donor who donated a stem cell graft to a child with acute myeloid leukemia. This specimen was PBMCs from the stem cell graft donor, taken from the stem cell graft. The chain combines TRBV20-1 with TRBJ1-5; 7 bases line up with TRBD1. The CDR3 DNA follows: TGCAGTGGACAGGGAGAAAGGGGTAGCAATCAGCCCCAGCATTTT. Encoded protein: CSGQGERGSNQPQHF.